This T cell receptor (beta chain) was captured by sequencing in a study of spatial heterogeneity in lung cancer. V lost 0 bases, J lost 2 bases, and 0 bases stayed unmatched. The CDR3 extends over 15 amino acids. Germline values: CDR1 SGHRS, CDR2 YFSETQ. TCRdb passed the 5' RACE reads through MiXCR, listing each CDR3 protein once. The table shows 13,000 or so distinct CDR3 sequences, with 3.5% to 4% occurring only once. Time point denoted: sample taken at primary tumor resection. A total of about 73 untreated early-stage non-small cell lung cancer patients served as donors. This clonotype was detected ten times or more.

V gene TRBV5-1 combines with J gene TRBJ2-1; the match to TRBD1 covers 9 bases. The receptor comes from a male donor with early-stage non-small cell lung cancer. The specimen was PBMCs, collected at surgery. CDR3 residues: CASSLGQGAYNEQFF. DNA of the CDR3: TGCGCCAGCAGCTTGGGACAGGGGGCCTACAATGAGCAGTTCTTC.